There are many counts of the clone carrying this T cell receptor (beta chain). What it recognizes is unknown. The entry originates in a study of shared clonotypes between healthy human individuals. Findings and caveats of the study: Across subsets, estimated richness was generally greater for naive than for memory populations. Researchers sampled only blood; tissue repertoires likely differ.

Clones were sequenced by immunoSEQ multiplex PCR, and TCRdb holds only the in-frame ones, with some missing. The table has hundreds of thousands of clones, approximately 79% seen once. The trim removed 3 bases at V and 0 bases at J, leaving 6 bases unmatched. The CDR3 runs 16 residues. The germline V gene has CDR1 MDHEN and CDR2 SYDVKM. Source material: memory CD4+ T cells sorted from blood. This sample's subset: CD45RA-negative fraction. V is TRBV28 and J is TRBJ2-3, with TRBD1 matching over 7 bases. The sequence was obtained from a woman in her twenties or thirties in good health. The CDR3 sequence: CASSFGQAYSTDTQYF. DNA for the CDR3: TGTGCCAGCAGTTTCGGACAGGCTTATAGCACAGATACGCAGTATTTT.